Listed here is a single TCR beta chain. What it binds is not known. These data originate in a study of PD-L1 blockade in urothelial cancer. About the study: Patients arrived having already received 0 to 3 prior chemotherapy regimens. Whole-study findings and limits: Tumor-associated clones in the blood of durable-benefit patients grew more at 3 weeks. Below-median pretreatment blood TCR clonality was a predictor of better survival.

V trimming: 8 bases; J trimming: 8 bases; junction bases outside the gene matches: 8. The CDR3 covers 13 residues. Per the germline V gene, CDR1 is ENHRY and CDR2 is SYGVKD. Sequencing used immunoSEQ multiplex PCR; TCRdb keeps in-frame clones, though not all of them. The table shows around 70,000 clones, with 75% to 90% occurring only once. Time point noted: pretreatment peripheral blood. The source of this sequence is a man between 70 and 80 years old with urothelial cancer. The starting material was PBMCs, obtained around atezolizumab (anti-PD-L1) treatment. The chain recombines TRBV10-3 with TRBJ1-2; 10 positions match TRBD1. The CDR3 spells CAISGTGEGGYTF. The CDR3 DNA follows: TGTGCCATCTCCGGGACAGGGGAGGGAGGCTACACCTTC.